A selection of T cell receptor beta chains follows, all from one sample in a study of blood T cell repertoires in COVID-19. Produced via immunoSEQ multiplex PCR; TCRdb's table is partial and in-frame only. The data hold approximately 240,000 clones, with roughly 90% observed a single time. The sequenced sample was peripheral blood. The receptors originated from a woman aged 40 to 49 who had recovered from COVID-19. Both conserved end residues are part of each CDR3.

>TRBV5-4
CASRYTSGRSYNEQFF
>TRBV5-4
CASRQVLQETQYF
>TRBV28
CASSLWRGAEQFF
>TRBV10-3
CAISDRGKETQYF
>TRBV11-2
CASSPPYEVLPDTQYF
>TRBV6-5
CASREDRGVYEQYF
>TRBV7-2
CASSTIGLSAETQYF
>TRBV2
CASGGQPNTGELFF
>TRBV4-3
CASSQDRVHEQYF
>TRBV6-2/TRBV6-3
CASSSPRATEAFF
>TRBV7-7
CASSLGLTSEQYF
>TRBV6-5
CASRKQGRHEQFF
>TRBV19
CASSIVSGDPYEQYF
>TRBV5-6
CASSLWTSGSLHEQYF
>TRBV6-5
CASSYLGQTGTGELFF
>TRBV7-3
CASSLTGGSPYEQYF
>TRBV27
CASRPGQGARSPLHF
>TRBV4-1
CASSPGFGGDSNQPQHF
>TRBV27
CASSLLFSGANVLTF
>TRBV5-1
CASSLDSMRAGELFF
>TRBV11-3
CASTLAGYNEQFF
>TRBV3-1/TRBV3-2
CASSRGQGVNTEAFF
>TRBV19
CASRDYLGNGGYTF
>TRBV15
CATSRARGAYEQYF
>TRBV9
CASSVGTSGRAMDTQYF
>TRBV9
CAGTGGVWPQHF
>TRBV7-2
CASSLETGYYGYTF
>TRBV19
CASSIGRAGAYEQYF
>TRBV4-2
CASSPRPGLQQETQYF
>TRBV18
CASSPSTSGTYEQYF
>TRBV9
CASSLLAGGTDTQYF
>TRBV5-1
CASSLKTGIGGYTF
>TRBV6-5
CASSYRDRGLYEQYF
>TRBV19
CASSKSGASSYNEQFF
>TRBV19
CASSSSGRNTGELFF
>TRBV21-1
CASSTPVSGSSTDTQYF
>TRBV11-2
CASSLVFTQYEQFF
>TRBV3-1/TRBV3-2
CASSQGYRAGNTIYF
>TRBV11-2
CASSFGQGMNTEAFF
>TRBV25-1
CASSGTGGLQPQHF
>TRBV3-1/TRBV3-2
CASSHPGQGLRALHF
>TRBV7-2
CASSLANLAGSWGDNEQFF
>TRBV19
CASSILSASGSPQQFF
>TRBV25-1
CASSKQGAYEQYF
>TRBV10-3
CAIKDRPTYNEQFF
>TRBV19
CASSIGRGQGNQPQHF
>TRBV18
CASSPRTSPPPTDTQYF
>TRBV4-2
CASSQALTSGTNNEQFF
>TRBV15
CATSRRGTSGSGGNEQFF
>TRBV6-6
CASSPQDGYTF
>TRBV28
CASSPPLSGSGYEQYF
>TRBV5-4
CASSPRQSPFSTDTQYF
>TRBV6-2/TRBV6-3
CASSLTGDSTGELFF